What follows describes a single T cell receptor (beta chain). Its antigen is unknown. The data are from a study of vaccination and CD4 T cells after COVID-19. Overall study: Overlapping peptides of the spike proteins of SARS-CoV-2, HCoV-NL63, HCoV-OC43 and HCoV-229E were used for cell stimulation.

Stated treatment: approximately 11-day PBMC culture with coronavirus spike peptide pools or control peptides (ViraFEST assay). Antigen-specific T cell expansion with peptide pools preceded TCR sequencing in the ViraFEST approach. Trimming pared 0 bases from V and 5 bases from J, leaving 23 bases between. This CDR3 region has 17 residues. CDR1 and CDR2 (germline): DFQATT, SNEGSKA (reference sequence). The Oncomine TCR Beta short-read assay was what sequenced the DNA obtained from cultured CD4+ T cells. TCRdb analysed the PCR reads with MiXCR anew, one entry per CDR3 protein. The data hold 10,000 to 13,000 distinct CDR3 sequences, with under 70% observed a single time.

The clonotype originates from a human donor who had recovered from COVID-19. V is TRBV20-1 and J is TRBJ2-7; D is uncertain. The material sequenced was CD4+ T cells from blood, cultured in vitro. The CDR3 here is CSARDFLAGQNSHEQYF. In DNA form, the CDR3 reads TGCAGTGCTAGAGATTTTTTGGCTGGGCAGAATTCCCACGAGCAGTACTTC.